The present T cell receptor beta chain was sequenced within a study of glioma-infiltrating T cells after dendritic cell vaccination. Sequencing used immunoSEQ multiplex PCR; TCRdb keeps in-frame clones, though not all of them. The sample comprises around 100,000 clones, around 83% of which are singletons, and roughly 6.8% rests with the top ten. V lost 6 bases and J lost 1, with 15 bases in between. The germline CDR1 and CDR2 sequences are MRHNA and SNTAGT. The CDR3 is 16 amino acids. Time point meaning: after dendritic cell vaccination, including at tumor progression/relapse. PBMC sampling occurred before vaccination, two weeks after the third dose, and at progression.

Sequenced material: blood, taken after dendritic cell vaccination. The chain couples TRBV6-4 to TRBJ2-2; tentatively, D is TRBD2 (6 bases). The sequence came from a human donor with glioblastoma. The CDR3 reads CASSPQAGWNTGELFF. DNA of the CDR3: TGTGCCAGCAGCCCCCAAGCGGGCTGGAACACCGGGGAGCTGTTTTTT.